This passage covers 11 T cell receptor beta chains from one sample sequenced in a study of T cell responses to AZD1222 COVID-19 vaccine. The table came from immunoSEQ multiplex PCR; TCRdb's copy has only in-frame clones and leaves some out. The sample consists of about 130,000 clones, roughly 90% of them appearing once. This sample comprised peripheral blood, obtained on day 0 of AZD1222 vaccination. All receptors come from an adult in good health.

This chain links TRBV6-5 with TRBJ2-7; D may be TRBD1 (5 bases). The germline V gene has CDR1 MNHEY and CDR2 SVGAGI. The CDR3 loop spans 12 amino acids. Trimming stripped 7 bases from V and 4 bases from J, with 11 bases between. CDR3 protein: CASTRQIYEQYF. CDR3 nucleotide sequence: TGTGCCAGCACGAGACAGATTTACGAGCAGTACTTC.

V is TRBV7-9 and J is TRBJ1-6; perhaps TRBD1 as D (5 bases). Trimming took off 2 bases at V and 3 bases at J, with 11 bases between the two ends. There are 16 residues in the CDR3. Germline CDR1 is SEHNR and CDR2 is FQNEAQ (reference sequence). CDR3 residues: CASSLRGTLYNSPLHF. CDR3 sequence (DNA): TGTGCCAGCAGCTTAAGAGGGACTCTCTATAATTCACCCCTCCACTTT.

The chain links TRBV6-6 to TRBJ1-1; maybe TRBD1 (5 bases). The V gene's germline CDR1 is MNHNY and CDR2 SVGAGI (reference sequence). Trimming shortened V by 6 bases and J by 1 base, and 9 bases separated the two germline ends. The CDR3 loop spans 13 amino acids. The CDR3 DNA reads TGTGCCAGCAGCCAGGGTTGGAACACTGAAGCTTTCTTT. Amino acids: CASSQGWNTEAFF.

The rearrangement links TRBV5-4 to TRBJ2-5; D is unresolved. This CDR3 region has 16 residues. The V end was cut by 0 bases, the J end by 1 base, with 13 bases between. CDR1 and CDR2 (germline): SGHNT, YYREEE (reference sequence). CDR3 sequence reads: CASSLAYRTSQETQYF. As DNA, the CDR3 is TGTGCCAGCAGCTTGGCGTACCGCACCTCCCAAGAGACCCAGTACTTC.

J is TRBJ2-5 and V is TRBV20-1; no clear D. With 3 bases removed from V and 4 bases from J, the gap between germline ends came to 3 bases. This CDR3 is 10 amino acids long. CDR1 is DFQATT and CDR2 is SNEGSKA in the germline V gene (reference sequence). The CDR3: CSASAETQYF. CDR3 in DNA: TGCAGTGCTAGTGCAGAGACCCAGTACTTC.

This rearrangement joins TRBV12-3 or TRBV12-4 to TRBJ1-1, with a possible D match to TRBD1 (5 bases). The CDR3 runs 12 residues. V was shortened by 2 bases and J by 6 bases, with 7 bases between the two germline ends. The CDR3 spells CASSLSGSEAFF. The CDR3 coding sequence is TGTGCCAGCAGTTTATCAGGGTCTGAAGCTTTCTTT.

The rearrangement uses TRBV15 and TRBJ1-5; 8 nucleotides line up with TRBD1. V trimming: 7 bases; J trimming: 2 bases; junction bases outside the gene matches: 13. The CDR3 loop spans 17 amino acids. Germline-derived CDR1 and CDR2 are LNHNV and YYDKDF (reference sequence). This CDR3 is CATTTGTGHSGNQPQHF. The DNA of the CDR3 is TGTGCCACCACCACGGGGACAGGCCATTCGGGCAATCAGCCCCAGCATTTT.

The chain has TRBV7-3 and TRBJ2-5, with 10 bases aligning to TRBD2. From germline, CDR1 is SGHTA and CDR2 FQGTGA. V lost 3 bases and J lost 5; bases outside the gene matches: 6. This CDR3 contains 15 residues. CDR3 loop: CASSFQRGGWETQYF. The CDR3, as DNA: TGTGCCAGCAGCTTCCAGCGGGGGGGCTGGGAGACCCAGTACTTC. The variable domain in full, with the rest retrieved from reference TRBV7-3 and TRBJ2-5, is GAGVSQTPSNKVTEKGKYVELRCDPISGHTALYWYRQSLGQGPEFLIYFQGTGAADDSGLPNDRFFAVRPEGSVSTLKIQRTERGDSAVYLCASSFQRGGWETQYFGPGTRLLVL.

The CDR3 DNA sequence: TGTGCCAGTAGTATAGATAGGGGTTCACCCCTCCACTTT. This encodes CASSIDRGSPLHF. This rearrangement joins TRBV19 to TRBJ1-6, with D maybe TRBD1 (5 bases). Trimming shortened V by 0 bases and J by 9 bases, and 6 bases separated the two germline ends. From germline, CDR1 is LNHDA and CDR2 SQIVND (reference sequence). CDR3 size: 13 residues.

This chain uses TRBV28 with TRBJ1-6; no reliable D call. Germline V lookup: CDR1 MDHEN, CDR2 SYDVKM. Between the trimmed V and J ends, which lost 6 bases and 9 bases, there was a span of 21 bases. The CDR3 loop spans 16 amino acids. As DNA, the CDR3 is TGTGCCAGCAGCCAACTTTCAATTATTGGGAGTTCACCCCTCCACTTT. Protein: CASSQLSIIGSSPLHF.

V is TRBV7-8 and J is TRBJ1-5; 8 bases are shared with TRBD1. Germline-derived CDR1 and CDR2 are SGHVS and FQNEAQ. The trim removed 5 bases at V and 7 bases at J, leaving 7 bases unmatched. CDR3 length: 14 amino acids. The CDR3 loop reads CASSLGTGDQPQHF. Written as DNA, the CDR3 is TGTGCCAGCAGCCTTGGGACAGGTGACCAGCCCCAGCATTTT.